The 25 T cell receptor beta chains below come from one sample, sequenced in a study of blood T cells in healthy people across ages. Together with a sample-barcoded 5' primer, a J-beta primer mix was included in a second PCR lasting roughly 7 to 11 cycles. TCRdb called the 5' RACE reads again in MiXCR, with one record for every CDR3 protein. The data contain around 1.1 million distinct CDR3 sequences, around two fifths of them seen just once; the ten biggest clones take up around 14%. Sequencing was done on a sample of blood. Receptors were obtained from a man aged 18 to 30 in good health.

On this clonotype itself: The junction shows a germline mismatch at one end, possibly a read error. V is TRBV6-5 and J is TRBJ1-4; D not certain. This CDR3 spans 15 amino acids. Germline values: CDR1 MNHEY, CDR2 SVGAGI. The CDR3 nucleotides are TGTGCCAGGAGTTTGCCCCGTGGGATTTGGGAAAAACTGTTTTTT. This gives the protein CARSLPRGIWEKLFF.

The J gene is TRBJ1-2, the V gene TRBV10-3, with 10 bases lining up with TRBD1. After removal of 7 bases from V and 3 bases from J, the junction contained 5 bases not matched to a gene. CDR1 is ENHRY, CDR2 SYGVKD, per germline. The CDR3 contains 14 residues. The CDR3 here is CAITRTGGDYGYTF. In DNA form, the CDR3 reads TGTGCCATCACAAGGACAGGGGGAGACTATGGCTACACCTTC.

This clonotype was seen only a few times. The chain uses TRBV20-1 and TRBJ2-5, with 7 bases identical to TRBD1. V lost 6 bases and J lost 0; bases outside the gene matches: 4. This CDR3 spans 13 amino acids. Per the germline V gene, CDR1 is DFQATT and CDR2 is SNEGSKA (reference sequence). CDR3 in DNA: TGCAGTGCCAAGGGACAGTACCAAGAGACCCAGTACTTC. Its translation: CSAKGQYQETQYF.

The rearrangement links TRBV7-9 to TRBJ1-1, with D perhaps matching TRBD1 (5 bases). This CDR3 comprises 13 residues. Trimming cost V 3 bases and J 4 bases, with 9 bases left between them. Germline V gene lookup returns CDR1 SEHNR and CDR2 FQNEAQ (reference sequence). CDR3 sequence reads: CASSLGTTTEAFF. Here the CDR3 DNA reads TGTGCCAGCAGCTTGGGGACGACCACTGAAGCTTTCTTT.

This chain uses TRBV9 with TRBJ2-3; D gene unclear. The CDR3 runs 13 residues. V was pared by 7 bases and J by 0 bases, with 9 bases between. Germline CDR1 reads SGDLS; CDR2 reads YYNGEE. The CDR3: CASGLISTDTQYF. CDR3 DNA: TGTGCCAGCGGTTTGATTAGCACAGATACGCAGTATTTT. Together with reference TRBV9 and TRBJ2-3, the CDR3 gives the full variable domain: DSGVTQTPKHLITATGQRVTLRCSPRSGDLSVYWYQQSLDQGLQFLIQYYNGEERAKGNILERFSAQQFPDLHSELNLSSLELGDSALYFCASGLISTDTQYFGPGTRLTVL.

The chain recombines TRBV19 with TRBJ1-5; D is perhaps TRBD1 (5 bases). Trimming left V 7 bases short and J 5 bases short, with 18 bases between. Germline assignment: CDR1 LNHDA and CDR2 SQIVND (reference sequence). CDR3 length: 15 amino acids. The CDR3 sequence: CASMGWEGFDQPQHF. The DNA for the CDR3 is TGTGCCAGTATGGGTTGGGAGGGGTTCGATCAGCCCCAGCATTTT.

This chain links TRBV7-9 with TRBJ1-1, with D maybe TRBD1 (5 bases). Germline V gene lookup returns CDR1 SEHNR and CDR2 FQNEAQ (reference sequence). The V end was cut by 5 bases, the J end by 5 bases, with 18 bases between. This CDR3 is built from 15 residues. CDR3: CASSPMGGGWTEAFF. The CDR3 DNA is TGTGCCAGCAGCCCAATGGGGGGTGGTTGGACTGAAGCTTTCTTT.

In its sample, this clonotype was seen a few times. This chain links TRBV12-3 or TRBV12-4 with TRBJ1-2, with D possibly TRBD1 on 5 matching bases. V was trimmed by 1 base and J by 2 bases, leaving 11 bases between them. The CDR3 has 15 amino acids. For the CDR3, the DNA is TGTGCCAGCAGTTTAGGGCAGGGATGGAACTATGGCTACACCTTC. Translating it yields CASSLGQGWNYGYTF.

V gene TRBV6-5 combines with J gene TRBJ2-1; D is perhaps TRBD1 (6 bases). The closer fit of TRBJ2-7 to the DNA end suggests the J call may be wrong. CDR1 is MNHEY, CDR2 SVGAGI, per germline. The CDR3 extends over 15 amino acids. As DNA, the CDR3 is TGTGCCAGCAGTTACAAGGACAGCTCCTACAATGAGCAGTACTTC. It specifies CASSYKDSSYNEQYF.

The genes are TRBV6-6 and TRBJ2-5; 7 bases line up with TRBD1. Germline lookup yields CDR1 MNHNY and CDR2 SVGAGI (reference sequence). J lost 11 bases, V lost 7 bases, and 19 bases had no gene match. The CDR3 is 15 residues long. The CDR3 region is CASISTAGGYNEQYF. The CDR3 bases are TGTGCCAGCATATCAACGGCAGGGGGTTACAATGAGCAGTACTTC.

The genes are TRBV7-2 and TRBJ2-3; 11 nucleotides match TRBD2. The CDR3 length is 17 residues. Trimming at V came to 0 bases and at J to 2 bases, leaving 4 bases not matched to a gene. Germline CDR1 is SGHTA and CDR2 is FQGNSA. Here the CDR3 reads CASSLALAGGFTDTQYF. For the CDR3, the DNA is TGTGCCAGCAGCTTAGCGCTAGCGGGGGGTTTCACAGATACGCAGTATTTT. The variable domain in full, with the rest retrieved from reference TRBV7-2 and TRBJ2-3, is GAGVSQSPSNKVTEKGKDVELRCDPISGHTALYWYRQSLGQGLEFLIYFQGNSAPDKSGLPSDRFSAERTGGSVSTLTIQRTQQEDSAVYLCASSLALAGGFTDTQYFGPGTRLTVL.

This clonotype has more than one count but fewer than ten. The chain carries TRBV9 and TRBJ2-3, with 12 bases that match TRBD2. J lost 1 base, V lost 2 bases, and 8 bases had no gene match. Per the germline V gene, CDR1 is SGDLS and CDR2 is YYNGEE. This CDR3 spans 18 amino acids. The CDR3 region has the DNA TGTGCCAGCAGCGTTTCTAGCGGGGGGGCCCGGGGCACAGATACGCAGTATTTT. Protein sequence: CASSVSSGGARGTDTQYF.

This clonotype was observed a few times. V is TRBV5-8 and J is TRBJ2-1; 11 nucleotides line up with TRBD2. The CDR3 runs 17 residues. In germline, CDR1 is SGHTS, CDR2 YDEGEE. J lost 8 bases, V lost 2 bases, and 12 bases had no gene match. CDR3 region: CASSLGDIAGGSDEQFF. CDR3 in DNA: TGTGCCAGCAGCTTAGGAGACATAGCGGGGGGGAGCGATGAGCAGTTCTTC. Filled out from reference TRBV5-8 and TRBJ2-1, the complete variable domain reads EAGVTQSPTHLIKTRGQQATLRCSPISGHTSVYWYQQALGLGLQFLLWYDEGEERNRGNFPPRFSGRQFPNYSSELNVNALELEDSALYLCASSLGDIAGGSDEQFFGPGTRLTVL.

This chain connects TRBV2 to TRBJ2-5; perhaps TRBD1 as D (6 bases). Judging by the DNA end, TRBJ2-4 fits better; the J call may be wrong. The CDR3 sequence is 15 residues long. Germline V gene sequence: CDR1 SNHLY, CDR2 FYNNEI. The CDR3 protein is CASNQGRWSPNIQYF. CDR3 DNA: TGTGCCAGCAATCAGGGGCGCTGGTCTCCAAACATTCAGTACTTC.

This clonotype turned up a few times. The J gene is TRBJ2-5, the V gene TRBV20-1, with unresolved D. The CDR3 consists of 14 residues. V lost 0 bases to trimming and J lost 11 bases, with 19 bases between them. CDR1 is DFQATT and CDR2 is SNEGSKA in the germline V gene (reference sequence). CDR3 sequence reads: CSARDSGSRNEQYF. In DNA form, the CDR3 reads TGCAGTGCTAGAGATTCCGGGTCGCGAAATGAGCAGTACTTC.

This clonotype appeared a few times. The rearrangement uses TRBV12-3 or TRBV12-4 and TRBJ2-3; possibly TRBD1 for D (5 bases). The CDR3 extends over 13 amino acids. Trimming shortened V by 8 bases and J by 4 bases, and 13 bases separated the two germline ends. The chain's CDR3 is CASRFAGPDTQYF. The DNA of the CDR3 is TGTGCCAGCCGATTCGCAGGGCCAGATACGCAGTATTTT.

The CDR3 sequence: CASSFLQTLSLGGYTF. The CDR3 bases are TGTGCCAGCAGTTTTCTCCAGACCCTCTCCTTAGGGGGCTACACCTTC. This sequence joins TRBV27 and TRBJ1-2; no definite D call. The CDR3 contains 16 residues. V was shortened by 3 bases and J by 8 bases, with 22 bases between the two germline ends. CDR1 and CDR2 from the germline V gene are MNHEY and SMNVEV (reference sequence).

In its sample, this clonotype was seen once. In nucleotides, the CDR3 is TGTGCCAGCAGCGGGACAGGGGCCGTTAGCTATGGCTACACCTTC. Its translation: CASSGTGAVSYGYTF. The chain combines TRBV9 with TRBJ1-2; 9 bases line up with TRBD1. CDR1 is SGDLS and CDR2 is YYNGEE in the germline V gene. The CDR3 loop spans 15 amino acids. J lost 4 bases, V lost 3 bases, and 7 bases had no gene match.

Many counts were recorded for this clonotype. V and J are TRBV7-2 and TRBJ2-3; unclear D gene. Germline loops: CDR1 SGHTA, CDR2 FQGNSA. The CDR3 runs to 14 residues. Trimming removed 2 bases from V and 0 bases from J, with 6 bases in between. CDR3 sequence: CASSLTRSTDTQYF. The CDR3 DNA reads TGTGCCAGCAGCTTAACACGGAGCACAGATACGCAGTATTTT.

This clonotype was seen just once. The chain is built from TRBV24-1 and TRBJ2-3, with 9 bases lining up with TRBD1. The germline V gene has CDR1 KGHDR and CDR2 SFDVKD. The CDR3 runs 17 residues. Trimming removed 1 base from V and 5 bases from J; junction bases left unmatched: 9. The CDR3 spells CATSDLRGQGGRDTQYF. The DNA for the CDR3 is TGTGCCACCAGTGATTTAAGGGGACAGGGTGGTAGAGATACGCAGTATTTT.

The chain has TRBV6-6 and TRBJ1-2; 9 nucleotides match TRBD1. CDR1 is MNHNY, CDR2 SVGAGI, per germline (reference sequence). The CDR3 is 14 amino acids. The V segment lost 4 bases and the J segment 8 bases; nucleotides outside the gene matches: 8. In nucleotides, the CDR3 is TGTGCCAGCAGTTCACAGGGGGCTCATACGGGCTACACCTTC. Translating it yields CASSSQGAHTGYTF.

Comments on this clonotype: This clone may be a read error of a much larger clone one base away. The chain employs TRBV24-1 and TRBJ2-5; D tentatively reads TRBD1 or TRBD2 (5 bases each). The end of the DNA is better explained by TRBJ2-1, so the J call may be wrong. CDR3 length: 15 residues. Per germline, CDR1 KGHDR and CDR2 SFDVKD. The CDR3 sequence is CATSSGHTFQETQFF. The CDR3 nucleotides read TGTGCCACCAGTAGCGGACACACATTCCAAGAGACCCAGTTCTTC.

This clonotype was seen ten or more times. The rearrangement uses TRBV24-1 and TRBJ1-2, with D tentatively TRBD1 (6 bases). The CDR3 is made up of 13 amino acids. With 4 bases removed from V and 1 base from J, the gap between germline ends came to 6 bases. Germline CDR1 KGHDR, CDR2 SFDVKD. CDR3 in amino acids: CATSEDSNYGYTF. DNA of the CDR3: TGTGCCACCAGTGAGGACAGTAACTATGGCTACACCTTC.

This clonotype was observed a few times. CDR3 in DNA: TGCGCCAGCGGACAGGGGTGGAGTAGAACCGGGGAGCTGTTTTTT. This encodes CASGQGWSRTGELFF. The rearrangement joins TRBV5-1 to TRBJ2-2; 9 bases fit TRBD1. Germline values: CDR1 SGHRS, CDR2 YFSETQ. The CDR3 is made up of 15 amino acids. The J segment lost 5 bases and the V segment lost 7 bases, leaving 9 bases of the junction unmatched. Filled out from reference TRBV5-1 and TRBJ2-2, the complete variable domain reads KAGVTQTPRYLIKTRGQQVTLSCSPISGHRSVSWYQQTPGQGLQFLFEYFSETQRNKGNFPGRFSGRQFSNSRSEMNVSTLELGDSALYLCASGQGWSRTGELFFGEGSRLTVL.

The chain carries TRBV5-5 and TRBJ2-1; 8 bases agree with TRBD1. The CDR3 length is 13 residues. The junction had 10 bases not matched to a gene; V was cut back by 4 bases and J by 13 bases. Per germline, CDR1 SGHKS and CDR2 YYEKEE (reference sequence). Written as DNA, the CDR3 is TGTGCCAGCAGCCAGGACAGGGAATTTTTTCAGTTCTTC. Translation: CASSQDREFFQFF. The full variable domain, rest sourced from reference TRBV5-5 and TRBJ2-1, is DAGVTQSPTHLIKTRGQQVTLRCSPISGHKSVSWYQQVLGQGPQFIFQYYEKEERGRGNFPDRFSARQFPNYSSELNVNALLLGDSALYLCASSQDREFFQFFGPGTRLTVL.